This T cell receptor beta chain was profiled in a study of blood T cell repertoires in COVID-19. Study as a whole: Sites across the United States, Italy and Spain contributed samples from acute and convalescent COVID-19.

J gave up 4 bases and V 1 base, and 4 bases lay outside the gene matches. This CDR3 region has 15 residues. Germline V gene data show CDR1 as KGHDR and CDR2 as SFDVKD. The assay was immunoSEQ multiplex PCR, and TCRdb's table has in-frame clones only and misses some. The sample has 150,000 or so clones; roughly 87% are singletons. This clonotype originated in a woman between 40 and 50 years old who had been exposed to COVID-19. Material: PBMCs or T cells enriched from blood (not recorded which). The V gene is TRBV24-1, the J gene TRBJ2-5; 8 bases agree with TRBD1. The CDR3 nucleotides are TGTGCCACCAGTGATTTCGTACAGGGGGTAGAGACCCAGTACTTC. Its protein is CATSDFVQGVETQYF.